The TCR beta chain under discussion was sequenced for a study of regulatory T cells in long-lasting Graves disease. Building the TCR beta libraries relied on iRepertoire HTBI primers, and CDR3 regions underwent Arm-PCR. TCRdb itself ran the multiplex PCR reads through MiXCR, one entry per CDR3 protein. The sample comprises 650,000 to 850,000 distinct CDR3 sequences, about 30% of which are singletons, and around 42% rests with the top ten. J was trimmed by 3 bases and V by 1 base; bases with no gene match: 3. CDR3 length: 15 residues. Germline V gene lookup returns CDR1 SGDLS and CDR2 YYNGEE. The time point was: persistent/refractory GD, antithyroid drugs over 5 years with positive TRAb. RNA from PBMCs was the source of the TCR library.

The chain recombines TRBV9 with TRBJ2-5, with 10 bases fitting TRBD2. The receptor comes from a female donor with Graves disease. This specimen consisted of peripheral blood mononuclear cells (PBMCs), obtained when the disease was refractory, from a patient treated with antithyroid drugs. The CDR3: CASSVSTSGEETQYF. In DNA form, the CDR3 reads TGTGCCAGCAGCGTATCCACTAGCGGGGAAGAGACCCAGTACTTC.